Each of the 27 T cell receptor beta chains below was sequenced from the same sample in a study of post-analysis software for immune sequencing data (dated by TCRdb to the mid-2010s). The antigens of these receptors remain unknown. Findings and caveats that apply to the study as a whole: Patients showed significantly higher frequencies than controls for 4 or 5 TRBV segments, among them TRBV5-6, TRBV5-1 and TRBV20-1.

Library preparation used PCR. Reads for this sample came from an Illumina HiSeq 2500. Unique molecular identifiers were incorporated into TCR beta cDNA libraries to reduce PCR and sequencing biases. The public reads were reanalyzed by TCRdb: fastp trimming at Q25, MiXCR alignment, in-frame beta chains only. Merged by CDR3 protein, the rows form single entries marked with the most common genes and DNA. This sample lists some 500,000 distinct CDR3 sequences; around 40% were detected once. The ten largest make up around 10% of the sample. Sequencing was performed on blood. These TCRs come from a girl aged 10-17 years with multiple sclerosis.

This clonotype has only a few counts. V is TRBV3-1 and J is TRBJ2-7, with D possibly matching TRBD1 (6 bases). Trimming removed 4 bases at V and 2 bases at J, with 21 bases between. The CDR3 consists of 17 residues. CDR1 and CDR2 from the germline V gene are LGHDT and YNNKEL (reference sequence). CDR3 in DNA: TGTGCCAGCAGCCTACAGCCCGCGACAGGAACCCCCTACGAGCAGTACTTC. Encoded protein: CASSLQPATGTPYEQYF.

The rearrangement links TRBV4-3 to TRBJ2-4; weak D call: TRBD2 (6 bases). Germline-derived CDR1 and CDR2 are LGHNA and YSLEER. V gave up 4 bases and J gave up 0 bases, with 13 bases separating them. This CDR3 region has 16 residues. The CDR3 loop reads CASSPGRTLAKNIQYF. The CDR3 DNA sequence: TGCGCCAGCAGCCCCGGGAGAACCCTAGCCAAAAACATTCAGTACTTC.

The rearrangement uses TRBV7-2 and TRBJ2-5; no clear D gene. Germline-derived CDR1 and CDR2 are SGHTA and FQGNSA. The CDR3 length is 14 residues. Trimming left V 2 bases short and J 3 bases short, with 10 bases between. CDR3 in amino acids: CASSLTDPEETQYF. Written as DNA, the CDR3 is TGTGCCAGCAGCTTAACGGATCCGGAAGAGACCCAGTACTTC.

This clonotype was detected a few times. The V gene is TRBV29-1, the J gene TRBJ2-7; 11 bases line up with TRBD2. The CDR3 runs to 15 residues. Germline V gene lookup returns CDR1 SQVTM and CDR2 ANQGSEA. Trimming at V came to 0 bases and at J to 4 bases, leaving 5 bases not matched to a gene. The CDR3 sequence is CSVEDLGTSGYEQYF. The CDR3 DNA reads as TGCAGCGTTGAAGATTTAGGGACTAGCGGATACGAGCAGTACTTC.

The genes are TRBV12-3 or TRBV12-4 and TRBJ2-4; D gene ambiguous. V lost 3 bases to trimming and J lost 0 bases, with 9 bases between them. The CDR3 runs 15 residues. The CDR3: CASSFKSLAKNIQYF. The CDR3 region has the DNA TGTGCCAGCAGTTTCAAAAGCCTAGCCAAAAACATTCAGTACTTC.

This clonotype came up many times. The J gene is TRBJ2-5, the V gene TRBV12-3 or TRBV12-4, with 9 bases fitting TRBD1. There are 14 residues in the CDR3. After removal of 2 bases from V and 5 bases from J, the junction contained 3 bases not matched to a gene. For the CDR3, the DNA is TGTGCCAGCAGTTTAACAGGGGGCGCGGAGACCCAGTACTTC. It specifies CASSLTGGAETQYF.

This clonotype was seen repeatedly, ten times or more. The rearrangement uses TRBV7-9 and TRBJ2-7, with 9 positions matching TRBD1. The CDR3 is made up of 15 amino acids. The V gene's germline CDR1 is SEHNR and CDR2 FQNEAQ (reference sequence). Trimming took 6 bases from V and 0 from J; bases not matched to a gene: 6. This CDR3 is CASSRPGQGSYEQYF. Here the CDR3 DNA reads TGTGCCAGCAGTCGTCCGGGACAGGGCTCCTACGAGCAGTACTTC.

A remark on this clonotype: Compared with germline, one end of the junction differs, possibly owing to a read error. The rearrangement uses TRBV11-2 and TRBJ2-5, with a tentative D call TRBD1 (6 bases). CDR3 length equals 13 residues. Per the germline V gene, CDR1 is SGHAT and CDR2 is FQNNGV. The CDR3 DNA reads TGTGTCAGCAGCTTAGGGACATATGAGACCCAGTACTTC. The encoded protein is CVSSLGTYETQYF.

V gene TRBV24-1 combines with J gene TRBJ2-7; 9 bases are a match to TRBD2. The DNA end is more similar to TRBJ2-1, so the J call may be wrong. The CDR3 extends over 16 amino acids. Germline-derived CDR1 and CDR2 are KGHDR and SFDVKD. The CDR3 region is CATSDLQGLAGNEQFF. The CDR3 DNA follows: TGTGCCACCAGTGATTTGCAAGGGCTAGCGGGGAATGAGCAGTTCTTC.

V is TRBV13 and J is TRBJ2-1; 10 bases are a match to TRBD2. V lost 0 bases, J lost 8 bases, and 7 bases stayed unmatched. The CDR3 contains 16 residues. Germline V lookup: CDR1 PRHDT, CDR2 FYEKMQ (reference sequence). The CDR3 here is CASSLGPSGSPHEQFF. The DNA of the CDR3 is TGTGCCAGCAGCTTAGGCCCTAGCGGGAGTCCTCATGAGCAGTTCTTC. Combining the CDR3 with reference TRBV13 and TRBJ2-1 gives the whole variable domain AAGVIQSPRHLIKEKRETATLKCYPIPRHDTVYWYQQGPGQDPQFLISFYEKMQSDKGSIPDRFSAQQFSDYHSELNMSSLELGDSALYFCASSLGPSGSPHEQFFGPGTRLTVL.

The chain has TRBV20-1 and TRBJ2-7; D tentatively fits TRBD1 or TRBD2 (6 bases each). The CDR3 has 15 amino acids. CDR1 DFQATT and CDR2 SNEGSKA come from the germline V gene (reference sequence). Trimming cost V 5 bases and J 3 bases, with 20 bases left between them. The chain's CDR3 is CSALPQGLGSYEQYF. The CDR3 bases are TGCAGTGCTCTTCCACAGGGACTGGGAAGCTACGAGCAGTACTTC.

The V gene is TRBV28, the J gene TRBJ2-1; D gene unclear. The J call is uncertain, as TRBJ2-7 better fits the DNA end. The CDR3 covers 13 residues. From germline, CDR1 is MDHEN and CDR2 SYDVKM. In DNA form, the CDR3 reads TGTGCCAGCAGTTTACAAGACGGCTGCGAGCAGTACTTC. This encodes CASSLQDGCEQYF.

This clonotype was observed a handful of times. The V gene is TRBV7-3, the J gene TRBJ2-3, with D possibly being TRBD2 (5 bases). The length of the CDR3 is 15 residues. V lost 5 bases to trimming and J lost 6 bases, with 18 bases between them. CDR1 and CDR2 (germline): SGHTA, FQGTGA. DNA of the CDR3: TGTGCCAGCAGCCCACGGGGTGAGACCACGGATACGCAGTATTTT. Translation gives CASSPRGETTDTQYF.

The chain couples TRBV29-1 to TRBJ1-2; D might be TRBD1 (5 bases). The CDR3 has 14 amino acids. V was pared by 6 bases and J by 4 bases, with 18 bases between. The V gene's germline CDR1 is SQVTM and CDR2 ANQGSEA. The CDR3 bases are TGCAGCGTCCGGCGGGGGGGGGACCTCTATGGCTACACCTTC. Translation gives CSVRRGGDLYGYTF.

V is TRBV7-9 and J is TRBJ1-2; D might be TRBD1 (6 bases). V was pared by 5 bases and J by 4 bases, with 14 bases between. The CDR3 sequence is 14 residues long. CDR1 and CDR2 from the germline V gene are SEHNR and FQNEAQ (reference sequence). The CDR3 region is CASSQQQGTYGYTF. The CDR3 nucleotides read TGTGCCAGCAGCCAACAACAGGGAACCTATGGCTACACCTTC.

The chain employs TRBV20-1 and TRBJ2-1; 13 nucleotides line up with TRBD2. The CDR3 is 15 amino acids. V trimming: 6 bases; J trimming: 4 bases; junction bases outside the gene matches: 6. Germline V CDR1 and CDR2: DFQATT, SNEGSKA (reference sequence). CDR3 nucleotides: TGCAGTGCAAGGACTAGCGGGAGCCGTTACAATGAGCAGTTCTTC. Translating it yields CSARTSGSRYNEQFF.

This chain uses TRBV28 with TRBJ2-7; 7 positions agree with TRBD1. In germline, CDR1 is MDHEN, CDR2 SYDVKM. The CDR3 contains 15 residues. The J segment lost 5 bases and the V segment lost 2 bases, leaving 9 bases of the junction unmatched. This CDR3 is CASSLRGTVVNEQYF. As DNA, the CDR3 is TGTGCCAGCAGTTTAAGGGGGACAGTGGTTAACGAGCAGTACTTC.

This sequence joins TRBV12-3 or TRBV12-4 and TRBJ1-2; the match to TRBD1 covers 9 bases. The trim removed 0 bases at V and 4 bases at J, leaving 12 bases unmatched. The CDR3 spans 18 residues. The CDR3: CASSLAGGGEGQGYGYTF. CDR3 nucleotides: TGTGCCAGCAGTTTAGCTGGAGGCGGAGAGGGACAGGGCTATGGCTACACCTTC.

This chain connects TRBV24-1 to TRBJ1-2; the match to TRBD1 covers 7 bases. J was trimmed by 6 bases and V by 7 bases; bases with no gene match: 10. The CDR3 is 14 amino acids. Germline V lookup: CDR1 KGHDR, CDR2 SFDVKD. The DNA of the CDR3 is TGTGCCACCAGGGACCCCGGGACAGACCATGGCTACACCTTC. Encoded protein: CATRDPGTDHGYTF.

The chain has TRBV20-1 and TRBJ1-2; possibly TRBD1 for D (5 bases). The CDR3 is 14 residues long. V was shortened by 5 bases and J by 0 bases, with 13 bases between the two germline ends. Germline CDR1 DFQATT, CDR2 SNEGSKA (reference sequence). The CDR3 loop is CSAPVGGANYGYTF. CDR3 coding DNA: TGCAGTGCTCCAGTCGGGGGAGCTAACTATGGCTACACCTTC.

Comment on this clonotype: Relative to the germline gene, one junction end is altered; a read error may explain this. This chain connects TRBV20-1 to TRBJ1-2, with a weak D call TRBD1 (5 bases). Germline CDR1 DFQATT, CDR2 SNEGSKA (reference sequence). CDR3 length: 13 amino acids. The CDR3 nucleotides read TGCAGTGCTAGATCGGCAGGGCGCTATGGCTGCACCTTC. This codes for CSARSAGRYGCTF.

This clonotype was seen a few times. As DNA, the CDR3 is TGTGCCAGCAGTCCAGACAGTAGCATTCGTGGCTACACCTTC. Its protein product is CASSPDSSIRGYTF. The chain combines TRBV12-3 or TRBV12-4 with TRBJ1-2, with D perhaps TRBD1 (5 bases). This CDR3 region has 14 residues. Trimming pared 5 bases from V and 7 bases from J, leaving 17 bases between.

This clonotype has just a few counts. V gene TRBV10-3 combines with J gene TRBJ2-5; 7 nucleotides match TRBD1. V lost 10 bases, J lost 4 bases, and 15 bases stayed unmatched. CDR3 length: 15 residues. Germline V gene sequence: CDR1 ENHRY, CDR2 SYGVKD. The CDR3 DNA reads TGTGCCACCGTGACAGGGCCTGGGGGTGGAGAGACCCAGTACTTC. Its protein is CATVTGPGGGETQYF.

The CDR3 nucleotides are TGTGCCAGCAGCCCTCCGGTGGTGGGGGATTCCTACGAGCAGTACTTC. Amino acid sequence: CASSPPVVGDSYEQYF. This chain links TRBV7-9 with TRBJ2-7; D possibly uses TRBD1 or TRBD2 (5 bases each). CDR1 and CDR2 from the germline V gene are SEHNR and FQNEAQ (reference sequence). This CDR3 is 16 amino acids long. Trimming took 5 bases from V and 1 from J, leaving 18 bases between them.

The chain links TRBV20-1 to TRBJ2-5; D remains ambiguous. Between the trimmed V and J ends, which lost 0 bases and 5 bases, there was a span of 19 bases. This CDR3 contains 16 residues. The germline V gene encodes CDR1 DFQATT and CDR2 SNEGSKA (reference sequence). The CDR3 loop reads CSARDQRTWRVETQYF. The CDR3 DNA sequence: TGCAGTGCTAGAGATCAAAGGACCTGGAGAGTGGAGACCCAGTACTTC.

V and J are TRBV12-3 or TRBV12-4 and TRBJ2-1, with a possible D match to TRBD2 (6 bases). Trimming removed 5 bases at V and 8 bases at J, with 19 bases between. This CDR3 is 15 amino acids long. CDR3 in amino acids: CASSPSGLRVHEQFF. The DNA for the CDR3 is TGTGCCAGCAGTCCGAGCGGGCTCAGGGTGCATGAGCAGTTCTTC.

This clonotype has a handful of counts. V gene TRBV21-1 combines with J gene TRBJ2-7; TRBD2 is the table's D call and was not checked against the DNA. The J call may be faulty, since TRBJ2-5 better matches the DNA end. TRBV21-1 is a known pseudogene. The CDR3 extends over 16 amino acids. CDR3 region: CASSNEGLAVVETQYF. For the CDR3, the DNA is TGTGCCAGCAGCAATGAAGGGCTAGCGGTAGTAGAGACCCAGTACTTC.